This T cell receptor (beta chain) was profiled in a study of blood T cell repertoires in COVID-19. Study as a whole: Spain, Italy and the United States supplied samples that represented acute and convalescent COVID-19.

V gave up 3 bases and J gave up 5 bases; unmatched junction bases: 6. CDR1 is LGHDT and CDR2 is YNNKEL in the germline V gene (reference sequence). The CDR3 extends over 14 amino acids. Participant ages covered about 18 to 100 years across around 25 US areas. Participants had their cohort set by participant-reported clinical history. Profiling relied on immunoSEQ multiplex PCR, and the TCRdb table lists in-frame clones only, not all of them. Among 200,000 to 300,000 clones, more than 85% were seen once, and the ten largest hold more than 3.5%. Sequencing was done on a sample of PBMCs or T cells enriched from blood (not recorded which). The chain is built from TRBV3-1 (or the pseudogene TRBV3-2) and TRBJ2-7; 8 bases are shared with TRBD1. The sequence came from a woman in her twenties or thirties who had recovered from COVID-19. This CDR3 is CASSQDRDLNEQYF. CDR3 sequence (DNA): TGTGCCAGCAGCCAGGACAGGGATTTGAACGAGCAGTACTTC.